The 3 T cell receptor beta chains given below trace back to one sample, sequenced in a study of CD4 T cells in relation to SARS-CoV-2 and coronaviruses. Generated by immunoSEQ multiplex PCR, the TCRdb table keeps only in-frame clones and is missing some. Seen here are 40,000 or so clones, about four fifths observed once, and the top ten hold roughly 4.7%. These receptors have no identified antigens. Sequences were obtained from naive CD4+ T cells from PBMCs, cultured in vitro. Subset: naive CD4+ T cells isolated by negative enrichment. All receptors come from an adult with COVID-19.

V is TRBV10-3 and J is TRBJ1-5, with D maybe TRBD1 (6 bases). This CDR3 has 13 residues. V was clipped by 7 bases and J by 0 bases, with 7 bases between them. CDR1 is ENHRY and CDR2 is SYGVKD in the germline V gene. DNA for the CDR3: TGTGCCATCAAGGACAGTAGCAATCAGCCCCAGCATTTT. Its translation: CAIKDSSNQPQHF.

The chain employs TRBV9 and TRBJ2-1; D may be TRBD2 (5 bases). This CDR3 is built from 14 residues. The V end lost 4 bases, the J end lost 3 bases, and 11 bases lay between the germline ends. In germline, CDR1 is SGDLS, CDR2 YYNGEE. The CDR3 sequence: CASSPDSGYNEQFF. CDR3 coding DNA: TGTGCCAGCAGCCCGGACTCGGGCTACAATGAGCAGTTCTTC. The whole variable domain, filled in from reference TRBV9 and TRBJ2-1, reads DSGVTQTPKHLITATGQRVTLRCSPRSGDLSVYWYQQSLDQGLQFLIQYYNGEERAKGNILERFSAQQFPDLHSELNLSSLELGDSALYFCASSPDSGYNEQFFGPGTRLTVL.

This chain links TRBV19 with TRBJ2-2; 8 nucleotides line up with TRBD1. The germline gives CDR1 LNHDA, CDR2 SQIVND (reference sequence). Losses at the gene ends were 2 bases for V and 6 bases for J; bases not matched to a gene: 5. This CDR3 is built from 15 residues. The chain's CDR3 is CASSITGGRAGELFF. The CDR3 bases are TGTGCCAGTAGTATAACAGGGGGTCGTGCCGGGGAGCTGTTTTTT. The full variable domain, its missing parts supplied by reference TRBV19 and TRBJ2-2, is DGGITQSPKYLFRKEGQNVTLSCEQNLNHDAMYWYRQDPGQGLRLIYYSQIVNDFQKGDIAEGYSVSREKKESFPLTVTSAQKNPTAFYLCASSITGGRAGELFFGEGSRLTVL.